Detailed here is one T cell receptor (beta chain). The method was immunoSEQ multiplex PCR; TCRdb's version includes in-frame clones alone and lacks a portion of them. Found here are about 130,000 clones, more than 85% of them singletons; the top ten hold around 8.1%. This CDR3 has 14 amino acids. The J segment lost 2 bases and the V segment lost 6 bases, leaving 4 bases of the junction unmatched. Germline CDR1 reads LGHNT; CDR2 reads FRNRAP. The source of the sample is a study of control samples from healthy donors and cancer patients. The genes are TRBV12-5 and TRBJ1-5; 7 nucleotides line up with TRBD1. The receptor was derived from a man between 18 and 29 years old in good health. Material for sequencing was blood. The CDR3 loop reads CASGPGTGNQPQHF. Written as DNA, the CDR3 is TGTGCTAGTGGGCCGGGGACAGGCAATCAGCCCCAGCATTTT.